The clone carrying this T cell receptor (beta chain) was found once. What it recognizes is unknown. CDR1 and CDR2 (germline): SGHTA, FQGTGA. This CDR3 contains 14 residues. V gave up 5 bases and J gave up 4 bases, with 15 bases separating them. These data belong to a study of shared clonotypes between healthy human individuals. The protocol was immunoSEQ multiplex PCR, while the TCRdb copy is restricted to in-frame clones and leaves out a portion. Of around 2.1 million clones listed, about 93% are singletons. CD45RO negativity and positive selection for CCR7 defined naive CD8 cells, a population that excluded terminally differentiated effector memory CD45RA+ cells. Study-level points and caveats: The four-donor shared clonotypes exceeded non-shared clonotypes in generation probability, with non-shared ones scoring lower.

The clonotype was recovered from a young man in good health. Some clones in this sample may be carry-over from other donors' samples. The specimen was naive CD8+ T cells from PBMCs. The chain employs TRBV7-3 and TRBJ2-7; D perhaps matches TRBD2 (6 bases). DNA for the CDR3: TGTGCCAGCAGCCCCGGTGGGGGGTGGTACGAGCAGTACTTC. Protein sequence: CASSPGGGWYEQYF. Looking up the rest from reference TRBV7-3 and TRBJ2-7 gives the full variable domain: GAGVSQTPSNKVTEKGKYVELRCDPISGHTALYWYRQSLGQGPEFLIYFQGTGAADDSGLPNDRFFAVRPEGSVSTLKIQRTERGDSAVYLCASSPGGGWYEQYFGPGTRLTVT.